Listed here are 28 T cell receptor beta chains from one sample, sequenced in a study of a mutant IDH1 vaccine in newly diagnosed glioma. Sequenced by immunoSEQ multiplex PCR; TCRdb stores in-frame clones only, minus some. Of roughly 60,000 clones listed, 60% to 75% are singletons. No antigen is known for these receptors. As for time point: week 35, safety follow-up. A single vaccine dose contained 300 ug of mutant IDH1 20-mer peptide, and topical imiquimod was used with it. This specimen consisted of PBMCs, obtained from a glioma patient whose treatment included an IDH1 peptide vaccine. The source of these receptors is a man aged 45-65 years with glioma.

The chain combines TRBV29-1 with TRBJ1-1; D perhaps matches TRBD1 (5 bases). Germline CDR1 is SQVTM and CDR2 is ANQGSEA. The CDR3 consists of 14 residues. V was clipped by 1 base and J by 2 bases, with 11 bases between them. CDR3 in DNA: TGCAGCGTTGAAGCCCCCCAGGGAAACACTGAAGCTTTCTTT. It codes for CSVEAPQGNTEAFF. Filled out from reference TRBV29-1 and TRBJ1-1, the complete variable domain reads SAVISQKPSRDICQRGTSLTIQCQVDSQVTMMFWYRQQPGQSLTLIATANQGSEATYESGFVIDKFPISRPNLTFSTLTVSNMSPEDSSIYLCSVEAPQGNTEAFFGQGTRLTVV.

The gene calls are TRBV6-1 and TRBJ2-2; D gene unclear. V lost 3 bases to trimming and J lost 5 bases, with 13 bases between them. Germline CDR1 is MNHNS and CDR2 is SASEGT. The CDR3 covers 15 residues. The CDR3 spells CASSEGISRTGELFF. DNA for the CDR3: TGTGCCAGCAGTGAGGGCATCTCCAGAACCGGGGAGCTGTTTTTT.

V gene TRBV4-1 combines with J gene TRBJ1-5; tentatively, D is TRBD1 (5 bases). Trimming shortened V by 2 bases and J by 7 bases, and 21 bases separated the two germline ends. This CDR3 comprises 17 residues. Germline V gives CDR1 MGHRA, CDR2 YSYEKL. CDR3 loop: CASSQPPGREARQPQHF. CDR3 nucleotide sequence: TGCGCCAGCAGCCAACCCCCAGGCAGGGAGGCACGACAGCCCCAGCATTTT.

A few counts support this clone. This chain uses TRBV7-9 with TRBJ2-5; 7 positions agree with TRBD1. J lost 3 bases, V lost 5 bases, and 9 bases had no gene match. CDR3 length equals 15 residues. Looked up from germline, CDR1 is SEHNR and CDR2 is FQNEAQ (reference sequence). CDR3 loop: CASSPTTGSEETQYF. The CDR3 DNA follows: TGTGCCAGCAGCCCTACGACAGGGTCTGAAGAGACCCAGTACTTC.

The V and J genes are TRBV9 and TRBJ1-4; TRBD1 matches at 7 bases. CDR3 length equals 14 residues. V lost 4 bases and J lost 5; bases outside the gene matches: 5. Germline V lookup: CDR1 SGDLS, CDR2 YYNGEE. CDR3 amino acids: CASSSRGENEKLFF. The CDR3 bases are TGTGCCAGCAGCTCCAGGGGGGAGAATGAAAAACTGTTTTTT.

The chain links TRBV14 to TRBJ2-3; D is unresolved. Germline-derived CDR1 and CDR2 are SGHDN and FVKESK. The V end lost 2 bases, the J end lost 2 bases, and 5 bases lay between the germline ends. The CDR3 spans 13 residues. The DNA for the CDR3 is TGTGCCAGCAGCCAAATTTCCACAGATACGCAGTATTTT. Amino acids: CASSQISTDTQYF.

The CDR3 region has the DNA TGCAGCGTTGTCCCCATAGCGGGGGGCTTGAACAATGAGCAGTTCTTC. This encodes CSVVPIAGGLNNEQFF. This chain connects TRBV29-1 to TRBJ2-1; 10 bases line up with TRBD2. The J segment lost 5 bases and the V segment lost 4 bases, leaving 11 bases of the junction unmatched. The CDR3 contains 16 residues. Germline V CDR1 and CDR2: SQVTM, ANQGSEA.

The chain is built from TRBV19 and TRBJ2-3, with 15 bases matching TRBD2. Germline values: CDR1 LNHDA, CDR2 SQIVND (reference sequence). V shed 3 bases and J 6 bases; nucleotides not matched to a gene: 1. CDR3 length: 15 residues. CDR3 coding DNA: TGTGCCAGTAGTATCGGGACTAGCGGGGGGGATACGCAGTATTTT. Amino acids: CASSIGTSGGDTQYF.

The chain uses TRBV11-2 and TRBJ2-7, with 9 bases that match TRBD2. Per germline, CDR1 SGHAT and CDR2 FQNNGV. The CDR3 is 15 amino acids. Trimming at V came to 5 bases and at J to 1 base, leaving 6 bases not matched to a gene. The CDR3 sequence: CASSIRLADSYEQYF. DNA of the CDR3: TGTGCCAGCAGCATCAGACTAGCGGATTCCTACGAGCAGTACTTC.

The chain carries TRBV29-1 and TRBJ2-1; D is perhaps TRBD2 (6 bases). The CDR3 spans 15 residues. V lost 4 bases and J 6 bases, leaving 19 bases between the germline ends. CDR1 SQVTM and CDR2 ANQGSEA come from the germline V gene. CDR3 residues: CSVADYGGLINEQFF. CDR3 nucleotide sequence: TGCAGCGTTGCGGACTACGGTGGGTTAATCAATGAGCAGTTCTTC.

The V and J genes are TRBV9 and TRBJ1-1; D is undetermined. The germline V gene has CDR1 SGDLS and CDR2 YYNGEE. The CDR3 consists of 14 residues. The V gene lost 4 bases and the J gene lost 6 bases, with 16 bases spanning the gap. The CDR3 reads CASSTRPTDSEAFF. The CDR3 DNA reads as TGTGCCAGCAGCACGCGACCCACAGACTCTGAAGCTTTCTTT. The full variable domain, in which reference TRBV9 and TRBJ1-1 provide the parts outside the CDR3, is DSGVTQTPKHLITATGQRVTLRCSPRSGDLSVYWYQQSLDQGLQFLIQYYNGEERAKGNILERFSAQQFPDLHSELNLSSLELGDSALYFCASSTRPTDSEAFFGQGTRLTVV.

This chain links TRBV10-3 with TRBJ2-6, with D possibly matching TRBD2 (5 bases). The CDR3 is made up of 12 amino acids. Germline values: CDR1 ENHRY, CDR2 SYGVKD. The V gene lost 8 bases and the J gene lost 8 bases, with 10 bases spanning the gap. CDR3 nucleotide sequence: TGTGCCATCTCCCCGGGAACCAACGTCCTGACTTTC. Amino acids: CAISPGTNVLTF.

The V call is TRBV4-2, the J call TRBJ1-2; D ambiguous. Germline CDR1 reads LGHNA; CDR2 reads YNFKEQ. This CDR3 has 15 residues. Trimming shortened V by 2 bases and J by 0 bases, and 10 bases separated the two germline ends. The CDR3 DNA reads TGTGCCAGCAGCCAATTAACAGCTTCTAACTATGGCTACACCTTC. As protein: CASSQLTASNYGYTF.

The chain has TRBV29-1 and TRBJ2-3; D may be TRBD1 (6 bases). Trimming pared 5 bases from V and 6 bases from J, leaving 21 bases between. The CDR3 length is 15 residues. Germline CDR1 and CDR2: SQVTM and ANQGSEA. This chain's CDR3 is CSVRERGRGGDTQYF. The CDR3 bases are TGCAGCGTTCGCGAGAGGGGCAGGGGTGGGGATACGCAGTATTTT.

The CDR3 DNA is TGCAGCGTCATGGGGTCTGGGGCCAACGTCCTGACTTTC. Encoded protein: CSVMGSGANVLTF. The chain uses TRBV29-1 and TRBJ2-6; D gene ambiguous. The CDR3 has 13 amino acids. Germline V gene sequence: CDR1 SQVTM, CDR2 ANQGSEA. V was shortened by 6 bases and J by 1 base, with 7 bases between the two germline ends.

V usage is TRBV27 and J usage is TRBJ1-2, with D perhaps TRBD1 (5 bases). CDR1 and CDR2 from the germline V gene are MNHEY and SMNVEV (reference sequence). This CDR3 contains 13 residues. The V end was cut by 6 bases, the J end by 4 bases, with 12 bases between. The CDR3 DNA reads as TGTGCCAGCAGGGTGGGGCTTGGCTATGGCTACACCTTC. The encoded protein is CASRVGLGYGYTF.

Here the CDR3 DNA reads TGTGCCAGCAGCTTAAGTGGGACAGGGTCAGAGACCCAGTACTTC. As protein: CASSLSGTGSETQYF. The chain employs TRBV7-2 and TRBJ2-5; 9 bases line up with TRBD1. Trimming cost V 2 bases and J 4 bases; bases outside gene matches: 5. The germline V gene encodes CDR1 SGHTA and CDR2 FQGNSA. The CDR3 spans 15 residues.

The rearrangement joins TRBV30 to TRBJ1-2; TRBD1 matches at 11 bases. Trimming removed 5 bases from V and 8 bases from J; junction bases left unmatched: 7. The CDR3 length is 13 residues. Germline CDR1 and CDR2: GTSNPN and SVGIG (reference sequence). This CDR3 reads CAWRFGTGGGYTF. For the CDR3, the DNA is TGTGCCTGGCGGTTCGGGACAGGGGGAGGCTACACCTTC.

The chain couples TRBV25-1 to TRBJ2-1; D may match TRBD1 or TRBD2 (6 bases each). The length of the CDR3 is 14 residues. CDR1 and CDR2 (germline): MGHDK, SYGVNS. V was shortened by 6 bases and J by 1 base, with 10 bases between the two germline ends. The CDR3 protein is CASRKGGSYNEQFF. The DNA for the CDR3 is TGTGCCAGCAGGAAGGGGGGATCCTACAATGAGCAGTTCTTC.

The chain employs TRBV30 and TRBJ1-4, with TRBD1 matching over 7 bases. Germline-derived CDR1 and CDR2 are GTSNPN and SVGIG (reference sequence). V shed 3 bases, J shed 7 bases, and the junction held 8 bases outside the gene matches. The CDR3 totals 14 residues. This chain's CDR3 is CAWRKGAAGEKLFF. The CDR3 DNA is TGTGCCTGGAGGAAGGGGGCGGCGGGTGAAAAACTGTTTTTT.

The chain combines TRBV27 with TRBJ1-5; TRBD1 might be the D (6 bases). The germline V and J ends were trimmed by 6 bases and 2 bases, with 11 bases remaining between them. Germline values: CDR1 MNHEY, CDR2 SMNVEV (reference sequence). CDR3 length: 14 amino acids. Here the CDR3 reads CASRRGIGNQPQHF. Here the CDR3 DNA reads TGTGCCAGCAGAAGGGGGATAGGCAATCAGCCCCAGCATTTT.

This clone is a singleton in its sample. The V gene is TRBV2, the J gene TRBJ1-5, with 10 bases lining up with TRBD1. There are 15 residues in the CDR3. Germline CDR1 is SNHLY and CDR2 is FYNNEI. Trimming removed 6 bases from V and 7 bases from J; junction bases left unmatched: 9. The CDR3 DNA reads TGTGCCAGCAGCGTCCCGGGACAGGGGTGGCAGCCCCAGCATTTT. This codes for CASSVPGQGWQPQHF.

The chain carries TRBV21-1 and TRBJ1-2. TRBV21-1 is deemed a pseudogene. The CDR3 has 18 amino acids. CDR3 sequence (DNA): TGTGCCAGCAGCACCTCAGCACGTCGAGCCGGGGAACGCTATGGCTACACCTTC. Its translation: CASSTSARRAGERYGYTF.

This sequence joins TRBV4-2 and TRBJ1-1; TRBD1 might be the D (5 bases). Germline values: CDR1 LGHNA, CDR2 YNFKEQ. The CDR3 has 14 residues. V was clipped by 0 bases and J by 3 bases, with 8 bases between them. The CDR3: CASSQDRGDTEAFF. The CDR3 coding sequence is TGTGCCAGCAGCCAAGATAGAGGGGACACTGAAGCTTTCTTT.

The V call is TRBV5-6, the J call TRBJ2-2, with D perhaps matching TRBD2 (5 bases). CDR3 length: 17 residues. Trimming pared 8 bases from V and 0 bases from J, leaving 20 bases between. CDR1 is SGHDT, CDR2 YYEEEE, per germline. CDR3 loop: CASSPVPGSANTGELFF. CDR3 nucleotide sequence: TGTGCCAGTAGCCCAGTTCCGGGAAGCGCGAACACCGGGGAGCTGTTTTTT.

The chain uses TRBV5-4 and TRBJ2-5, with 9 bases identical to TRBD2. In germline, CDR1 is SGHNT, CDR2 YYREEE (reference sequence). This CDR3 region has 16 residues. The trim removed 1 base at V and 5 bases at J, leaving 9 bases unmatched. CDR3 in amino acids: CASSLKRGAQEETQYF. CDR3 in DNA: TGTGCCAGCAGCTTGAAGCGGGGGGCCCAGGAGGAGACCCAGTACTTC.

The rearrangement links TRBV6-5 to TRBJ2-1; D not resolved. V lost 2 bases and J lost 0, with 8 bases in between. The CDR3 sequence is 15 residues long. The germline V gene has CDR1 MNHEY and CDR2 SVGAGI. CDR3 bases: TGTGCCAGCAGTTACAGAAGAAACTCCTACAATGAGCAGTTCTTC. Translated, it gives CASSYRRNSYNEQFF.

This chain connects TRBV30 to TRBJ2-1; 8 bases are shared with TRBD2. CDR1 is GTSNPN and CDR2 is SVGIG in the germline V gene (reference sequence). J lost 10 bases, V lost 2 bases, and 7 bases had no gene match. CDR3 length equals 13 residues. CDR3 DNA sequence: TGTGCCTGGAGTACGGGGGGGCCCGGGGAGCAGTTCTTC. As protein: CAWSTGGPGEQFF.